Detailed here is one T cell receptor (beta chain). Its antigen is not yet known. Base qualities are not at hand, and no much larger clone is one base apart. The data originate from a study of Ad26.COV2.S vaccination and SARS-CoV-2 variants (dated by TCRdb to about 2021). With regard to the full study: Vaccine-arm donors came from COV1001, a multicentre, randomized, double-blind, placebo-controlled phase I-IIa trial of Ad26.COV2.S in healthy adults. Blinding of investigators to trial group allocation was maintained during experiments and outcome assessment. TCRbeta repertoire sequencing served as the tool for gauging how specific and how broad the SARS-CoV-2-reactive T cell receptors were following Ad26.COV2.S vaccination. A total of 32 samples were included in the TCR-sequenced set, comprising around 20 Ad26.COV2.S vaccine recipients, 5 placebo recipients and 8 SARS-CoV-2 convalescent individuals. Trial participants were randomized into five groups of five: low-dose or high-dose Ad26.COV2.S given once or twice, or placebo on both occasions. Ad26.COV2.S was given intramuscularly at 5x10^10 or 1x10^11 viral particles, as a single shot or as two shots 56 days apart.

The sample's treatment or condition, from its label and the paper: around 19 received Ad26.COV2.S at low or high dose, single or two shots; several received placebo; per-sample allocation not given. For vaccine and placebo recipients, repertoires were sequenced using samples collected on day 63 after the first injection. Cohort 1b enrolled 25 or so adults aged 18-55 years at a single site in Boston, USA, between 29 July and 7 August 2020. Ad26.COV2.S was a replication-incompetent adenovirus type 26 vector that expressed a prefusion-stabilized SARS-CoV-2 spike protein derived from the original Wuhan strain. The immunoSEQ Assay was used to sequence TCRbeta CDR3 regions. After extraction, genomic DNA underwent amplification by bias-controlled multiplex PCR, followed by high-throughput sequencing. As for the authors' bioinformatics: To quantify the absolute abundance of each unique TCRbeta CDR3 region, sequences were collapsed and filtered. T cell fraction was estimated by normalization of TCRbeta template counts to usable DNA, with usable DNA being measured through amplification of reference genes present in all nucleated cells. Repertoire TCRs were annotated as SARS-CoV-2-specific by exact matching of V gene, CDR3 amino acid sequence and J gene to a known reactive TCR set. The reference SARS-CoV-2 TCR set came from MIRA and was filtered for enrichment in COVID-19-positive ImmuneCODE repertoires, removing public or cross-reactive TCRs. Using the MIRA antigens, annotated TCRs were further analysed by specific ORF or by position within an ORF. Breadth was defined as the number of annotated unique rearrangements divided by the total number of unique productive rearrangements, and depth was defined as the summed frequency of the annotated unique rearrangements. TCR breadth was compared between groups using two-sided Wilcoxon rank-sum tests. As stored in TCRdb, this immuneACCESS dataset retains in-frame rearrangements with V and J assigned. A fraction of the clones does not appear; measured against another copy, unresolved V genes explain less than half of the discrepancy, and the remainder lacks a known reason. For V, J and clone size, that table is used; D and trimming come from the DNA. For this sample there are about 320,000 clones; approximately 80% appear just once. The top ten clones comprise around 2.2% of the sample.

Relative to germline, V is 5 bases shorter and J is 4 bases shorter, with 11 bases between their ends. From the germline V gene (reference sequence), CDR1 is SSHAT and CDR2 is FNYEAQ. There are 13 amino acids in the CDR3, from cysteine to phenylalanine inclusive. Only CDR3 DNA is held: 39 bases, read in frame from base 1. Points the paper makes about the study in general: Ad26.COV2.S recipients had higher spike-specific TCR breadth than placebo recipients (P = 0.0014). After vaccination, spike-specific CD8+ and CD4+ T cell responses were reported to show substantial breadth. According to the authors, total T cell responses may have been underestimated by the TCR breadth and depth analyses. Vaccine and placebo recipients had similar non-spike TCR breadth, a finding consistent with the vaccine containing only spike. Comparing responses between vaccine doses or regimens was not something the study was powered to do.

The sequence was obtained from a person between 18 and 59 years old who received the Ad26.COV2.S COVID-19 vaccine or a placebo. The rearranged segments are TRBV7-7 and TRBJ2-5, with no D gene named confidently. Specimen: peripheral blood, collected in a trial of Ad26.COV2.S vaccine versus placebo. The encoded CDR3 is CASSARQRETQYF. The nucleotide sequence reads as follows: TGTGCCAGCAGCGCCCGACAAAGAGAGACCCAGTACTTC.